One and the same sample provided the 5 T cell receptor beta chains below, sequenced in a study of blood T cell repertoires in COVID-19. Generated by immunoSEQ multiplex PCR, the TCRdb table keeps only in-frame clones and is missing some. The data contain fewer than 250,000 clones, around 86% of them singletons. The sequenced material came from PBMCs or T cells enriched from blood (not recorded which). Receptors originate from a man aged 25-45 years in a cohort exposed to, infected with or recovered from COVID-19 (not recorded which).

J is TRBJ2-7 and V is TRBV7-2, with D perhaps matching TRBD2 (5 bases). V gave up 5 bases and J gave up 1 base, with 15 bases separating them. This CDR3 spans 15 amino acids. In germline, CDR1 is SGHTA, CDR2 FQGNSA. This CDR3 is CASSAVGGISYEQYF. CDR3 in DNA: TGTGCCAGCAGCGCAGTCGGAGGAATTTCCTACGAGCAGTACTTC.

Here the CDR3 reads CASSSDVGTSGDIQYF. CDR3 coding DNA: TGTGCCAGCAGTTCGGACGTGGGGACTAGCGGGGACATTCAGTACTTC. This sequence joins TRBV28 and TRBJ2-4; 13 bases align to TRBD2. The CDR3 length is 16 residues. Germline CDR1 MDHEN, CDR2 SYDVKM. J lost 8 bases, V lost 4 bases, and 8 bases had no gene match.

The CDR3 loop is CSVEGQGIGGYTF. The CDR3 DNA follows: TGCAGCGTTGAAGGACAGGGGATAGGTGGCTACACCTTC. This sequence joins TRBV29-1 and TRBJ1-2; TRBD1 aligns across 8 bases. This CDR3 comprises 13 residues. CDR1 and CDR2 (germline): SQVTM, ANQGSEA. V gave up 1 base and J gave up 7 bases; unmatched junction bases: 5.

Only one count was recorded for this clone. The rearrangement joins TRBV11-3 to TRBJ2-7; the match to TRBD2 covers 13 bases. V shed 6 bases, J shed 5 bases, and the junction held 10 bases outside the gene matches. This CDR3 is built from 16 residues. Germline V gene lookup returns CDR1 SGHNT and CDR2 YENEEA. The CDR3 nucleotides read TGTGCCAGCAGTGGCGGGACTAGCGGGACTCCCCACGAGCAGTACTTC. Its protein product is CASSGGTSGTPHEQYF.

This CDR3 reads CASSPGTSGISYEQYF. CDR3 DNA: TGTGCCAGCAGTCCGGGGACTAGCGGGATCTCCTACGAGCAGTACTTC. The rearrangement links TRBV27 to TRBJ2-7; 13 positions match TRBD2. V lost 5 bases to trimming and J lost 0 bases; unmatched junction nucleotides: 4. Germline V gene data show CDR1 as MNHEY and CDR2 as SMNVEV (reference sequence). The length of the CDR3 is 16 residues.